The source of this TCR beta chain is a study of CD8 T cells in ankylosing spondylitis. Looked up from germline, CDR1 is SGHVS and CDR2 is FNYEAQ. CDR3 length: 13 residues. Losses at the gene ends were 8 bases for V and 7 bases for J; bases not matched to a gene: 7. Making use of molecular barcodes, quantitative 5'-RACE generated TCR beta libraries. TCRdb reprocessed the 5' RACE reads via MiXCR and lists one record per CDR3 protein. The sample lists approximately 260,000 distinct CDR3 sequences; roughly 18% were seen once. This clonotype was detected a few times. The clonotype was recovered from a male donor with ankylosing spondylitis or in good health (not recorded which). Specimen: blood, either unsorted or a sorted T cell fraction (not recorded which). J is TRBJ2-1 and V is TRBV7-6, with 8 bases fitting TRBD2. In DNA form, the CDR3 reads TGTGCCAGCCGGGAGGGGAGGGCAAATGAGCAGTTCTTC. Protein sequence: CASREGRANEQFF.